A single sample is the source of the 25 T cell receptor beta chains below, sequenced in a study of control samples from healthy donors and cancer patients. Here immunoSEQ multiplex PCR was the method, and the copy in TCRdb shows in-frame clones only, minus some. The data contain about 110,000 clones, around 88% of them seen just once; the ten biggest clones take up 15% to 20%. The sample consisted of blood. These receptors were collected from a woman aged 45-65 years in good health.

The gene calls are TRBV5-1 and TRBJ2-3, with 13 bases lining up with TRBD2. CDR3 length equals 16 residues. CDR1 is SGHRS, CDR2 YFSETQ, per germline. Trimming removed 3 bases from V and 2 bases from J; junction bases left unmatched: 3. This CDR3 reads CASSSGTSGTTDTQYF. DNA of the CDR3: TGCGCCAGCAGCTCCGGGACTAGCGGGACCACAGATACGCAGTATTTT. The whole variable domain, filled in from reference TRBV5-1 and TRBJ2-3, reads KAGVTQTPRYLIKTRGQQVTLSCSPISGHRSVSWYQQTPGQGLQFLFEYFSETQRNKGNFPGRFSGRQFSNSRSEMNVSTLELGDSALYLCASSSGTSGTTDTQYFGPGTRLTVL.

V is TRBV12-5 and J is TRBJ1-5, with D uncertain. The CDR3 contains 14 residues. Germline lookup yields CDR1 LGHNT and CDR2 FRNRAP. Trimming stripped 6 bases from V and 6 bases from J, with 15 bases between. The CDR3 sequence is CASGLTTGAQPQHF. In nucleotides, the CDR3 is TGTGCTAGTGGGCTCACCACCGGAGCTCAGCCCCAGCATTTT.

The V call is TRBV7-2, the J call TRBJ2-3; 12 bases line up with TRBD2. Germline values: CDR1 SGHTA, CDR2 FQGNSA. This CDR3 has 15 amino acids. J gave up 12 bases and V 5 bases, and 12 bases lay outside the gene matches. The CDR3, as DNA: TGTGCCAGCAGCGCGACCCGCCTAGCGGGAGGGGAACAGTATTTT. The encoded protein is CASSATRLAGGEQYF.

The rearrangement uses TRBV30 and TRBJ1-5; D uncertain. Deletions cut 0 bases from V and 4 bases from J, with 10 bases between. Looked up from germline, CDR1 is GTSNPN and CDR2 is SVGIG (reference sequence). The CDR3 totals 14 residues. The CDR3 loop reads CAWSVNAGNQPQHF. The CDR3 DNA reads TGTGCCTGGAGTGTAAACGCGGGGAATCAGCCCCAGCATTTT.

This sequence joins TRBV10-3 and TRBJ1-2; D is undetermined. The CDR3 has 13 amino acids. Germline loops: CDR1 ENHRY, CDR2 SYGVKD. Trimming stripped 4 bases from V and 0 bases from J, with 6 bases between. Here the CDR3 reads CAISATPNYGYTF. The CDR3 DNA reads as TGTGCCATCAGTGCGACACCTAACTATGGCTACACCTTC.

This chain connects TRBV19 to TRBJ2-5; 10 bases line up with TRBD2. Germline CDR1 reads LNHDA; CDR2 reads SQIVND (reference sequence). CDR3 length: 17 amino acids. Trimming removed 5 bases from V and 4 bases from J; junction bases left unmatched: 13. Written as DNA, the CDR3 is TGTGCCAGTAGTTATCTTGAAGCGGGAGGGCCCCGAGAGACCCAGTACTTC. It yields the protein CASSYLEAGGPRETQYF.

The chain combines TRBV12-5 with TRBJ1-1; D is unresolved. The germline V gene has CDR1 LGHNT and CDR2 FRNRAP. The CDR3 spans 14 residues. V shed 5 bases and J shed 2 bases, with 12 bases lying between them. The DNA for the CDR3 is TGTGCTAGTGGTCCTCGAGGGAGCAACACTGAAGCTTTCTTT. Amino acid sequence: CASGPRGSNTEAFF.

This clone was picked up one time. The CDR3 protein is CATSSKLGGSTDTQYF. The CDR3 nucleotides read TGTGCCACCAGCAGCAAACTCGGCGGATCCACAGATACGCAGTATTTT. The chain combines TRBV15 with TRBJ2-3; D gene uncertain. V lost 3 bases to trimming and J lost 2 bases, with 15 bases between them. CDR1 and CDR2 from the germline V gene are LNHNV and YYDKDF (reference sequence). This CDR3 comprises 16 residues.

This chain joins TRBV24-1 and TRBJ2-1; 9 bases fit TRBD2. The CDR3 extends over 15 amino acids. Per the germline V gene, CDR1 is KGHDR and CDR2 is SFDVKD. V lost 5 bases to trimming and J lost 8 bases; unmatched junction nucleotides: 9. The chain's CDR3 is CATSVSSGRVYEQFF. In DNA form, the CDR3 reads TGTGCCACCAGTGTCAGTAGCGGGAGAGTCTATGAGCAGTTCTTC.

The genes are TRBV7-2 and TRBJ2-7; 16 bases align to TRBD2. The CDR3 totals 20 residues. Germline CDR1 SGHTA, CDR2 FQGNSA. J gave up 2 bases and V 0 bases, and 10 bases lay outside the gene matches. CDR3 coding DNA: TGTGCCAGCAGCTTAGCGGGGACTAGCGGGAGGGCCACCACGACCTACGAGCAGTACGTC. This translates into CASSLAGTSGRATTTYEQYV.

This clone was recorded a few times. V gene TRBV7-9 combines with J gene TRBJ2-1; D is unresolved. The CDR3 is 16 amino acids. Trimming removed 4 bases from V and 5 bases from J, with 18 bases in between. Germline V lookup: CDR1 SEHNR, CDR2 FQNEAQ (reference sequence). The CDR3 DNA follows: TGTGCCAGCAGCTCCCCCGGTTGGGCTAGGGACAATGAGCAGTTCTTC. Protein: CASSSPGWARDNEQFF.

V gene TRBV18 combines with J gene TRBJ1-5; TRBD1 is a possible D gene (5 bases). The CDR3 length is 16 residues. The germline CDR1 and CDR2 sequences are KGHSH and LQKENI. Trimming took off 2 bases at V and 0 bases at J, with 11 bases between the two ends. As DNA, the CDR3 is TGTGCCAGCTCACCAAGCCAGGGTTATAGCAATCAGCCCCAGCATTTT. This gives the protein CASSPSQGYSNQPQHF.

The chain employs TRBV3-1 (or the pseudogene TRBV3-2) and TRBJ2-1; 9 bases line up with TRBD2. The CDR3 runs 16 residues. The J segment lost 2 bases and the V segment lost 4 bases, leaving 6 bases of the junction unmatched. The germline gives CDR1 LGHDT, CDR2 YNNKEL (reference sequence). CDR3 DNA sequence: TGTGCCAGCAGCCCCTGGACTAGCGAGGCCTACAATGAGCAGTTCTTC. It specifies CASSPWTSEAYNEQFF.

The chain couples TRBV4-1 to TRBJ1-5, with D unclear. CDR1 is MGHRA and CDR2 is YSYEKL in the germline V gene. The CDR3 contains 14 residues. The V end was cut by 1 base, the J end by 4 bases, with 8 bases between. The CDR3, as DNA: TGCGCCAGCAGCCAAGGGATGGGTAATCAGCCCCAGCATTTT. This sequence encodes CASSQGMGNQPQHF.

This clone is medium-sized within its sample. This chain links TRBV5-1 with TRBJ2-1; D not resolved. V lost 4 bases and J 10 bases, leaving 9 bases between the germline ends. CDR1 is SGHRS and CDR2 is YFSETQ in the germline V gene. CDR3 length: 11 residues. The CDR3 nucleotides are TGCGCCAGCAGCGCGGCCAGGGAGCAGTTCTTC. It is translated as CASSAAREQFF.

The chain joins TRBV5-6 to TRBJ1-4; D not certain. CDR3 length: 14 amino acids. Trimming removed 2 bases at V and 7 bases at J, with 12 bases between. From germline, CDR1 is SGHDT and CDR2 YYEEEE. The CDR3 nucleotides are TGTGCCAGCAGCTTAAGTGGATTAGTTGAAAAACTGTTTTTT. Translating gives CASSLSGLVEKLFF.

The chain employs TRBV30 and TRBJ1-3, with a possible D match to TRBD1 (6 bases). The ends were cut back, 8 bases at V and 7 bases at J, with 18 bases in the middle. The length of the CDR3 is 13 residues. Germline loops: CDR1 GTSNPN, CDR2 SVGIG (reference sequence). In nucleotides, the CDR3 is TGTGCCCACACGACGGGGGCGGGGAACACCATATATTTT. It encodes CAHTTGAGNTIYF.

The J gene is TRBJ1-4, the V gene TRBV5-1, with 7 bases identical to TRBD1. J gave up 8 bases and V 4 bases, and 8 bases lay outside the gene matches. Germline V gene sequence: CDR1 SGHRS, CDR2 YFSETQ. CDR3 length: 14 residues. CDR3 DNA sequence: TGCGCCAGCAGCGGGACAGCAAATAGGGAAAAACTGTTTTTT. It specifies CASSGTANREKLFF.

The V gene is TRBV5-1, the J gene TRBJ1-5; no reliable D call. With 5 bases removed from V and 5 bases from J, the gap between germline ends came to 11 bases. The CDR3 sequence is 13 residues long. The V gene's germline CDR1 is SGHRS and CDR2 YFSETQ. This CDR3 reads CASSSTPDQPQHF. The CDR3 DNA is TGCGCCAGCAGTTCGACCCCAGATCAGCCCCAGCATTTT.

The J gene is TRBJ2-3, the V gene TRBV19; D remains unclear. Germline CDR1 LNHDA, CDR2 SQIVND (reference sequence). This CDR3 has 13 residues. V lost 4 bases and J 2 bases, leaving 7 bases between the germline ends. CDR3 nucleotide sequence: TGTGCCAGTAGTAGGGCACTCACAGATACGCAGTATTTT. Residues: CASSRALTDTQYF.

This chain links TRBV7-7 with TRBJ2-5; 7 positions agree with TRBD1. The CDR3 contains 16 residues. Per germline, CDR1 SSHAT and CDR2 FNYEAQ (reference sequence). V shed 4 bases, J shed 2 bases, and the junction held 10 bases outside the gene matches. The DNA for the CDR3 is TGTGCCAGCAGCTATGGGACAGCGGTCTGGCAAGAGACCCAGTACTTC. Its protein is CASSYGTAVWQETQYF.

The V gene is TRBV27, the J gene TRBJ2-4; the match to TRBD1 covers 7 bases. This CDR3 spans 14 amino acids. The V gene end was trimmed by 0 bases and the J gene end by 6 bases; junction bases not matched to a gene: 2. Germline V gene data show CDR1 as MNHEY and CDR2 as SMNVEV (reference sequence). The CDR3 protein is CASSLSRTGNIQYF. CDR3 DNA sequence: TGTGCCAGCAGTTTATCGAGGACAGGAAACATTCAGTACTTC.

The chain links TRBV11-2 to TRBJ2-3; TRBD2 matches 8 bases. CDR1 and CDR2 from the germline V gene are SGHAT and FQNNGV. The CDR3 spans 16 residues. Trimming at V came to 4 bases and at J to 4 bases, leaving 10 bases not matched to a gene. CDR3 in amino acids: CASSSVGGGTADTQYF. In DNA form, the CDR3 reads TGTGCCAGCAGCTCGGTCGGCGGGGGGACCGCAGATACGCAGTATTTT.

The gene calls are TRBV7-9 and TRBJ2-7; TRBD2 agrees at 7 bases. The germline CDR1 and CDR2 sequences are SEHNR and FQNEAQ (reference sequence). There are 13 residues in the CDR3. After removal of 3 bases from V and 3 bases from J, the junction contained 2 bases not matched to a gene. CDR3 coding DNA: TGTGCCAGCAGCTTGCCTAGCGGCTACGAGCAGTACGTC. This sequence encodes CASSLPSGYEQYV.

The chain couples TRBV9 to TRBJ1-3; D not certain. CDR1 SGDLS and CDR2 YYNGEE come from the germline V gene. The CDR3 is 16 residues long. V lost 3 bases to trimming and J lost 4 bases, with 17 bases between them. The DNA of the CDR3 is TGTGCCAGCAGCGGCCGAGGGATAACGGGAGGAAACACCATATATTTT. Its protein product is CASSGRGITGGNTIYF.